This T cell receptor beta chain appears in the sequencing data of a study of blood T cell repertoires in COVID-19. Turning to the study itself: Samples of COVID-19 (acute and convalescent) were obtained from the United States, Italy and Spain. T cells, B-cell-depleted T cells, or PBMCs supplied cDNA or gDNA.

Sequencing was performed with immunoSEQ multiplex PCR; in TCRdb, only in-frame clones are kept and a portion is missing. In the table there are roughly 250,000 clones, about nine tenths of which are singletons. The V gene's germline CDR1 is MNHEY and CDR2 SVGAGI. The ends lost 2 bases at V and 5 bases at J; junction bases unmatched: 5. CDR3 length: 15 amino acids. Everyone who took part was 18 to 89 years old, and they came from about 23 US areas. The study assigned cohorts using participant-reported clinical history. The chain is built from TRBV6-5 and TRBJ2-1, with TRBD1 identical over 8 bases. The TCR originated in a young woman with acute COVID-19. The sequencing sample was made of PBMCs or T cells enriched from blood (not recorded which). CDR3 in amino acids: CASSYGQGAHNEQFF. The DNA of the CDR3 is TGTGCCAGCAGTTACGGGCAGGGGGCACACAATGAGCAGTTCTTC.